This record looks at one T cell receptor (beta chain) sequence and its context. There are 12 residues in the CDR3. The germline CDR1 and CDR2 sequences are SEHNR and FQNEAQ (reference sequence). V was trimmed by 5 bases and J by 8 bases, leaving 12 bases between them. The data belong to a study of blood T cell repertoires in COVID-19. TCRdb's table, derived via immunoSEQ multiplex PCR, lists solely in-frame clones and lacks some. Of some 290,000 clones listed, about 86% are singletons. What was sequenced was peripheral blood. The TCR was taken from a woman in her twenties or thirties with COVID-19, enrolled during active disease. The rearrangement links TRBV7-9 to TRBJ1-2; the D gene is possibly TRBD1 (5 bases). The DNA of the CDR3 is TGTGCCAGCAGCCTCGGGGGTGAGGGCTACACCTTC. Its translation: CASSLGGEGYTF.